These 24 T cell receptor beta chains share one sample of origin, sequenced in a study of CD8 T cells in ankylosing spondylitis. Study-wide results and caveats: A motif of 8 or 9 highly homologous TCR beta variants was seen as apparently characteristic of ankylosing spondylitis blood.

TCRdb analysed the 5' RACE reads with MiXCR anew, one entry per CDR3 protein. This table has about 800,000 distinct CDR3 sequences, over 9.5% appearing once. The antigens for these receptors are not known. What was sequenced was blood, either unsorted or a sorted T cell fraction (not recorded which). The receptor set was obtained from a male donor with ankylosing spondylitis.

The chain combines TRBV20-1 with TRBJ2-7; 9 bases are a match to TRBD1. Germline CDR1 is DFQATT and CDR2 is SNEGSKA (reference sequence). The CDR3 consists of 12 residues. The trim removed 6 bases at V and 7 bases at J, leaving 7 bases unmatched. CDR3 in DNA: TGCAGTGCGGGGACAGGGTCCGGGGAGCAGTACTTC. This encodes CSAGTGSGEQYF.

The V call is TRBV10-3, the J call TRBJ2-3; D call uncertain. There are 13 residues in the CDR3. The V gene lost 7 bases and the J gene lost 2 bases, with 10 bases spanning the gap. Germline CDR1 and CDR2: ENHRY and SYGVKD. The chain's CDR3 is CAINPENTDTQYF. For the CDR3, the DNA is TGTGCCATCAACCCGGAGAACACAGATACGCAGTATTTT.

This sequence joins TRBV30 and TRBJ1-4; the D gene is possibly TRBD1 (5 bases). Germline assignment: CDR1 GTSNPN and CDR2 SVGIG (reference sequence). The CDR3 runs 13 residues. Trimming left V 2 bases short and J 8 bases short, with 12 bases between. DNA of the CDR3: TGTGCCTGGAGTTGGGAATCAGGGGAAAAACTGTTTTTT. Residues: CAWSWESGEKLFF.

This clonotype has only a few counts. The chain couples TRBV30 to TRBJ2-7, with D tentatively TRBD1 or TRBD2 (6 bases each). Per the germline V gene, CDR1 is GTSNPN and CDR2 is SVGIG (reference sequence). Trimming took off 0 bases at V and 6 bases at J, with 9 bases between the two ends. CDR3 length: 12 residues. The CDR3 region has the DNA TGTGCCTGGAGTGTAGAGGGGGGCGAGCAGTACTTC. It codes for CAWSVEGGEQYF.

The chain combines TRBV9 with TRBJ2-7; D is undetermined. CDR3 length: 14 amino acids. Between the trimmed V and J ends, which lost 1 base and 2 bases, there was a span of 10 bases. CDR1 is SGDLS, CDR2 YYNGEE, per germline. Here the CDR3 reads CASSVSAAAYEQYF. For the CDR3, the DNA is TGTGCCAGCAGCGTAAGCGCAGCCGCCTACGAGCAGTACTTC.

A few counts support this clonotype. This chain uses TRBV6-1 with TRBJ2-7; D might be TRBD2 (5 bases). The germline V gene encodes CDR1 MNHNS and CDR2 SASEGT. There are 13 residues in the CDR3. V gave up 10 bases and J gave up 7 bases, with 20 bases separating them. The CDR3 sequence: CATGLTWAWEQYF. DNA for the CDR3: TGTGCCACCGGACTTACCTGGGCGTGGGAGCAGTACTTC.

V and J are TRBV9 and TRBJ2-4; weak D call: TRBD1 (6 bases). Germline CDR1 and CDR2: SGDLS and YYNGEE. V lost 3 bases, J lost 2 bases, and 9 bases lay in between. This CDR3 is 14 amino acids long. This CDR3 reads CASSAGQPKNIQYF. In DNA, the CDR3 is TGTGCCAGCAGCGCCGGACAGCCCAAAAACATTCAGTACTTC.

The V call is TRBV6-1, the J call TRBJ1-2; a weak D match, TRBD1 (6 bases). Between the trimmed V and J ends, which lost 1 base and 3 bases, there was a span of 12 bases. Germline V lookup: CDR1 MNHNS, CDR2 SASEGT. The CDR3 sequence is 15 residues long. CDR3 sequence reads: CASSEGQGIYYGYTF. The CDR3 nucleotides read TGTGCCAGCAGTGAAGGTCAGGGGATCTACTATGGCTACACCTTC.

J is TRBJ1-6 and V is TRBV20-1; D unclear. Germline V CDR1 and CDR2: DFQATT, SNEGSKA (reference sequence). The CDR3 spans 14 residues. V lost 3 bases and J lost 8, with 14 bases in between. Here the CDR3 DNA reads TGCAGTGCTAGCCCCTTCGCTGGGGATTCACCCCTCCACTTT. This codes for CSASPFAGDSPLHF.

There are a few counts of this clonotype. The germline gene is not matched at one end of the junction; a read error may be the cause. V is TRBV7-7 and J is TRBJ2-1, with D perhaps TRBD1 or TRBD2 (5 bases each). Germline values: CDR1 SSHAT, CDR2 FNYEAQ (reference sequence). CDR3 length: 15 amino acids. CDR3 sequence reads: CASSLALQGADEQFF. CDR3 DNA: TGTGCTAGCAGCTTAGCTCTCCAGGGAGCGGATGAGCAGTTCTTC.

V and J are TRBV20-1 and TRBJ2-5; 7 bases fit TRBD2. The CDR3 length is 17 residues. Unmatched junction bases numbered 12, after V lost 1 base and J lost 1 base. The germline gives CDR1 DFQATT, CDR2 SNEGSKA (reference sequence). The CDR3 DNA reads TGCAGTGCTAGAGTCCCTAGCGGTTTGGGGATCCAAGAGACCCAGTACTTC. It encodes CSARVPSGLGIQETQYF.

This clonotype has a handful of counts. This chain links TRBV20-1 with TRBJ1-1; 9 nucleotides align to TRBD1. With 2 bases clipped from V and 1 base from J, the junction kept 11 bases outside the gene matches. Per germline, CDR1 DFQATT and CDR2 SNEGSKA (reference sequence). This CDR3 comprises 17 residues. The CDR3 region has the DNA TGCAGTGCTAGAATACTTGGGACAGGGTATGAGAACACTGAAGCTTTCTTT. Encoded protein: CSARILGTGYENTEAFF.

In this sample, this clonotype turned up many times. CDR3 residues: CSATGSFGTVAYF. For the CDR3, the DNA is TGCAGTGCTACCGGTTCCTTCGGGACAGTCGCGTATTTT. The V call is TRBV20-1, the J call TRBJ2-3, with TRBD1 matching over 7 bases. The CDR3 is 13 amino acids. J was trimmed by 14 bases and V by 4 bases; bases with no gene match: 15. From germline, CDR1 is DFQATT and CDR2 SNEGSKA (reference sequence).

The V call is TRBV7-9, the J call TRBJ2-7; TRBD1 matches at 9 bases. The CDR3 covers 14 residues. V lost 5 bases to trimming and J lost 7 bases; unmatched junction nucleotides: 9. Germline assignment: CDR1 SEHNR and CDR2 FQNEAQ (reference sequence). The CDR3 DNA reads as TGTGCCAGCAGCCAAGGACAGGGGTGGGGAGAGCAGTACTTC. Protein product: CASSQGQGWGEQYF. Filled out from reference TRBV7-9 and TRBJ2-7, the complete variable domain reads DTGVSQNPRHKITKRGQNVTFRCDPISEHNRLYWYRQTLGQGPEFLTYFQNEAQLEKSRLLSDRFSAERPKGSFSTLEIQRTEQGDSAMYLCASSQGQGWGEQYFGPGTRLTVT.

This clonotype appeared many times. The V call is TRBV5-6, the J call TRBJ2-7; 7 bases align to TRBD1. V was pared by 0 bases and J by 2 bases, with 5 bases of the junction left unmatched. CDR3 size: 15 residues. The germline V gene has CDR1 SGHDT and CDR2 YYEEEE. CDR3 sequence (DNA): TGTGCCAGCAGCTTGGTCGACAGGGAAACCTACGAGCAGTACTTC. Encoded protein: CASSLVDRETYEQYF. The whole variable domain, remainder taken from reference TRBV5-6 and TRBJ2-7, is DAGVTQSPTHLIKTRGQQVTLRCSPKSGHDTVSWYQQALGQGPQFIFQYYEEEERQRGNFPDRFSGHQFPNYSSELNVNALLLGDSALYLCASSLVDRETYEQYFGPGTRLTVT.

This clonotype was found many times. The CDR3 protein is CATSRDKSDGNTIYF. The DNA for the CDR3 is TGTGCCACCAGCAGAGATAAATCCGACGGAAACACCATATATTTT. The rearrangement uses TRBV15 and TRBJ1-3, with D uncertain. This CDR3 has 15 residues. CDR1 and CDR2 (germline): LNHNV, YYDKDF (reference sequence). Trimming pared 0 bases from V and 4 bases from J, leaving 10 bases between.

The chain recombines TRBV5-6 with TRBJ1-2; D gene uncertain. Trimming pared 4 bases from V and 5 bases from J, leaving 15 bases between. The V gene's germline CDR1 is SGHDT and CDR2 YYEEEE. The CDR3 covers 14 residues. The CDR3 coding sequence is TGTGCCAGCAGCCCGGTGGAGAGATCATATGGCTACACCTTC. Translated, it gives CASSPVERSYGYTF.

In this sample, this clonotype turned up once. This chain joins TRBV5-1 and TRBJ2-5, with 10 positions matching TRBD1. CDR1 and CDR2 from the germline V gene are SGHRS and YFSETQ. CDR3 length: 15 residues. The junction had 4 bases not matched to a gene; V was cut back by 4 bases and J by 1 base. The DNA for the CDR3 is TGCGCCAGCAGCCGGGACAGGGGAACCCAAGAGACCCAGTACTTC. It is translated as CASSRDRGTQETQYF.

This clonotype showed up just a few times. This chain connects TRBV6-1 to TRBJ2-1, with TRBD1 matching over 10 bases. The germline V gene encodes CDR1 MNHNS and CDR2 SASEGT. The length of the CDR3 is 15 residues. J was trimmed by 16 bases and V by 6 bases; bases with no gene match: 18. DNA of the CDR3: TGTGCCAGCAGCCAACAACCTTGGGGTAGGGACAGGGGATTCTTC. This encodes CASSQQPWGRDRGFF.

This clonotype was counted many times. The chain links TRBV5-1 to TRBJ2-5; D is ambiguous. Trimming took off 6 bases at V and 5 bases at J, with 14 bases between the two ends. CDR3 length: 13 residues. Germline values: CDR1 SGHRS, CDR2 YFSETQ. The CDR3 sequence is CASKPGFFETQYF. CDR3 DNA: TGCGCCAGCAAACCTGGGTTCTTCGAGACCCAGTACTTC. The whole variable domain, remainder taken from reference TRBV5-1 and TRBJ2-5, is KAGVTQTPRYLIKTRGQQVTLSCSPISGHRSVSWYQQTPGQGLQFLFEYFSETQRNKGNFPGRFSGRQFSNSRSEMNVSTLELGDSALYLCASKPGFFETQYFGPGTRLLVL.

This clonotype came up a few times. The chain employs TRBV7-2 and TRBJ2-7, with D perhaps matching TRBD2 (6 bases). Trimming took 5 bases from V and 3 from J, leaving 11 bases between them. The germline gives CDR1 SGHTA, CDR2 FQGNSA. CDR3 length equals 13 residues. The CDR3 DNA reads as TGTGCCAGCAGCCTAAGGACTAACTACGAGCAGTACTTC. This translates into CASSLRTNYEQYF. The entire variable domain, with the rest obtained from reference TRBV7-2 and TRBJ2-7, is as follows: GAGVSQSPSNKVTEKGKDVELRCDPISGHTALYWYRQSLGQGLEFLIYFQGNSAPDKSGLPSDRFSAERTGGSVSTLTIQRTQQEDSAVYLCASSLRTNYEQYFGPGTRLTVT.

This clonotype was observed a handful of times. The V gene is TRBV5-1, the J gene TRBJ2-1; D is unresolved. With 0 bases removed from V and 10 bases from J, the gap between germline ends came to 11 bases. CDR3 length equals 13 residues. Germline V CDR1 and CDR2: SGHRS, YFSETQ. CDR3 DNA: TGCGCCAGCAGCTTGGGGCTACCGCAGGAGCAGTTCTTC. Its protein is CASSLGLPQEQFF. Full variable domain (missing parts from reference TRBV5-1 and TRBJ2-1): KAGVTQTPRYLIKTRGQQVTLSCSPISGHRSVSWYQQTPGQGLQFLFEYFSETQRNKGNFPGRFSGRQFSNSRSEMNVSTLELGDSALYLCASSLGLPQEQFFGPGTRLTVL.

This clonotype has more than one count but fewer than ten. The V gene is TRBV7-9, the J gene TRBJ1-4; D gene uncertain. There are 14 residues in the CDR3. Per germline, CDR1 SEHNR and CDR2 FQNEAQ (reference sequence). V shed 2 bases and J shed 10 bases, with 14 bases lying between them. The CDR3, as DNA: TGTGCCAGCAGCTTACAGTTGCCGGTGGGAAAACTGTTTTTT. Amino acid sequence: CASSLQLPVGKLFF.

This clonotype was seen only a few times. The chain recombines TRBV7-2 with TRBJ1-5; no definite D call. From germline, CDR1 is SGHTA and CDR2 FQGNSA. V lost 3 bases, J lost 4 bases, and 7 bases lay in between. The CDR3 length is 13 residues. The CDR3 DNA is TGTGCCAGCAGCTTCGCCGGGAATCAGCCCCAGCATTTT. Amino acid sequence: CASSFAGNQPQHF.